The present T cell receptor (beta chain) was sequenced within a study of cytomegalovirus exposure and HLA in healthy donors. Study-level findings and limits: Some V segments, TRBV6-2 and TRBV6-3 among them, were indistinguishable and were therefore excluded.

The PCR had 60 Vbeta and 13 Jbeta primers. Only in-frame clones appear in the TCRdb table, and some are missing; sequencing was by immunoSEQ multiplex PCR. The table shows approximately 90,000 clones, with roughly 80% occurring only once. A word on this clone: Its specificity is not known.

V trimming: 1 base; J trimming: 0 bases; junction bases outside the gene matches: 8. Germline values: CDR1 WNHNN, CDR2 SYGVQD (reference sequence). The length of the CDR3 is 17 residues. Sequenced input: PBMCs. The chain uses TRBV10-1 and TRBJ2-7; 8 bases map to TRBD1. This receptor was taken from a male donor in good health and CMV-seronegative. The CDR3 nucleotides read TGCGCCAGCAGTGAGTATGCGGGACAGGTAAGCTCCTACGAGCAGTACTTC. As protein: CASSEYAGQVSSYEQYF.